The clone carrying this T cell receptor (beta chain) was counted a few times. Attachment of unique molecular identifiers to individual cDNA molecules was performed. TCRdb ran MiXCR on the 5' RACE reads and lists one entry per CDR3 protein. Of around 44,000 distinct CDR3 sequences listed, around 6.1% are singletons. This specimen comes from a study of early T cells in non-severe SARS-CoV-2 infection. Overall study context: Sequencing used unsorted whole-blood bulk RNA, so chains lack pairing.

This TCR derives from an adult who was a healthcare worker with PCR-confirmed SARS-CoV-2 infection or an uninfected control (not recorded which). The sequences come from whole blood, collected at baseline.

This CDR3 is CAWSQTRELGEQYF. DNA of the CDR3: TGTGCCTGGAGCCAGACCAGGGAGTTGGGAGAGCAGTACTTC. V gene TRBV30 combines with J gene TRBJ2-7; perhaps D is TRBD1 or TRBD2 (5 bases each). The V gene lost 3 bases and the J gene lost 7 bases, with 19 bases spanning the gap. The CDR3 has 14 amino acids. Germline lookup yields CDR1 GTSNPN and CDR2 SVGIG (reference sequence).